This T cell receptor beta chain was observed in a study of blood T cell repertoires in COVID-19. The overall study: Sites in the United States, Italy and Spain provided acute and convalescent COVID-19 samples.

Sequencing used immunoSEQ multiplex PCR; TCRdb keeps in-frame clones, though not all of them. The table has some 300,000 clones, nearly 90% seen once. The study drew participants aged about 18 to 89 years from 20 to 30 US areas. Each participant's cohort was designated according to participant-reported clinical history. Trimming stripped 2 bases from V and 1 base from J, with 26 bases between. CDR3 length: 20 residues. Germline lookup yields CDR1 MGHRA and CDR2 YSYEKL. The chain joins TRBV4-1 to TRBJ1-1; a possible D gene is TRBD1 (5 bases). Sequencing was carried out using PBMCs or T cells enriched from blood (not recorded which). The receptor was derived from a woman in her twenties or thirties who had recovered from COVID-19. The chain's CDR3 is CASSQIGGLGGSRGNTEAFF. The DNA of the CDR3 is TGCGCCAGCAGCCAAATCGGGGGTTTGGGCGGGTCCCGGGGGAACACTGAAGCTTTCTTT.